The source of this T cell receptor beta chain is a study of blood T cell repertoires in COVID-19. Study-level information: COVID-19 samples from acute and convalescent phases originated in the United States, Italy and Spain.

Profiling relied on immunoSEQ multiplex PCR, and the TCRdb table lists in-frame clones only, not all of them. This sample has 120,000 to 150,000 clones, with around 82% found just once. Germline assignment: CDR1 LNHDA and CDR2 SQIVND (reference sequence). V gave up 1 base and J gave up 7 bases, with 8 bases separating them. This CDR3 has 13 residues. The specimen sequenced was peripheral blood. This TCR came from a man between 60 and 70 years old with active or convalescent COVID-19. This chain uses TRBV19 with TRBJ2-1; D is possibly TRBD2 (5 bases). The DNA of the CDR3 is TGTGCCAGTAGTATAGCGCTAGCTAATGAGCAGTTCTTC. Protein: CASSIALANEQFF.